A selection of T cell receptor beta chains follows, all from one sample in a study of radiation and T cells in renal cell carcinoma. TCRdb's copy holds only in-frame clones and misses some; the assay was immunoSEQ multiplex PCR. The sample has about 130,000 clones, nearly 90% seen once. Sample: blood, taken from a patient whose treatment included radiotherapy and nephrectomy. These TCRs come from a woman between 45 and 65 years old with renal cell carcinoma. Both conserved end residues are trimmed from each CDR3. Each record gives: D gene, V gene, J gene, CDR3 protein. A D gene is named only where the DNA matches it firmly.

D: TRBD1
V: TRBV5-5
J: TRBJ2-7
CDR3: ASSTYGTGISYEQY

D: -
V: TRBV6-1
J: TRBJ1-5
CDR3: ASRLHRVSNQPQH

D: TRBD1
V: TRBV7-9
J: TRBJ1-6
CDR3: ASSLFQGQGGNSPLH

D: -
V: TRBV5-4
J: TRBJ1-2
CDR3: ASSFQGTNYGYT

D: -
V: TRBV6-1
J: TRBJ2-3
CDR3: ASSELQSTDTQY

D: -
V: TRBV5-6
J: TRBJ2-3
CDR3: ASRLTGADTQY

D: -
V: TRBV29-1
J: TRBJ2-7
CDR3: GGRTVSHEQY

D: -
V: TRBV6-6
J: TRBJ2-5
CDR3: ASRKYSGSGETQY

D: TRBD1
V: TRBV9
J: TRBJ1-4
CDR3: ASSPQTGEVEKLF

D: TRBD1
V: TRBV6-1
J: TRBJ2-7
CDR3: ASSAPGQTWNEQY

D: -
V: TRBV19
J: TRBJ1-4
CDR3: ASSWGDATNEKLF

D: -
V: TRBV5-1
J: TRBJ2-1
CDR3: ASSRTDSYNEQF

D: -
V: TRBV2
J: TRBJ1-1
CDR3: ASSGGRNTEAF

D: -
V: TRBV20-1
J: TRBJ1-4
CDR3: SVQLGEKLF

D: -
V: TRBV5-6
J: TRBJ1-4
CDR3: ASSLKTATNEKLF

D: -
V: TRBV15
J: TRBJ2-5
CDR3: ATSRGTEETQY

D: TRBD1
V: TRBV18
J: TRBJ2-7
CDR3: ASSQTGTDIAASDEQY

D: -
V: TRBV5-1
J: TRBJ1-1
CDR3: ASSLVIENTEAF

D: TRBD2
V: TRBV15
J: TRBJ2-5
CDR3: ATSARGLALETQY

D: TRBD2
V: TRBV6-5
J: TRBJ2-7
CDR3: ASSRGVAANEQY

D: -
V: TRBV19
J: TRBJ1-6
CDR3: ASSMDRRNSPLH

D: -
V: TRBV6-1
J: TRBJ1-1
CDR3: ASSEFGGPGSRTEAF

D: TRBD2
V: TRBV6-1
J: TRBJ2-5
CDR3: ASSVLAGEETQY

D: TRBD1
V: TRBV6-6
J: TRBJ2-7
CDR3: ASRIRDSVTYEQY

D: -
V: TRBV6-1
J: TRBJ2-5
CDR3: ASSGGGEETQY

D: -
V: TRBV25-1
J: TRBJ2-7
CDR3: ASGSGAGYEQY

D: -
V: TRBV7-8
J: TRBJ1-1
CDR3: ASSREGVPNTEAF

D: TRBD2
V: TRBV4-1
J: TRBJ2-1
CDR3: ASSQSSGNEQF

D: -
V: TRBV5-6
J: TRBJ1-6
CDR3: ASTRTRNSPLH

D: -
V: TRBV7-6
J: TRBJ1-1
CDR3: ASSFSGVDQMNTEAF

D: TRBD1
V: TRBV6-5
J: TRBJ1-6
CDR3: ASSYSIQGDSPLH

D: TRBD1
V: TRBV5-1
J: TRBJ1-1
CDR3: ASSWDGQGNTEAF

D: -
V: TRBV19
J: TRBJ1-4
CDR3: ASSIAPVPKLF

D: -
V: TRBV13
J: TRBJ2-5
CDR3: ASSPRGWPQETQY

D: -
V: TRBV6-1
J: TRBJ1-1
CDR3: ASRPGQVMNTEAF

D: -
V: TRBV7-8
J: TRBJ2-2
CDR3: ASSLVPTGTNTGELF

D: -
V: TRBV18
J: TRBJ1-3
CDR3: ASSPVVDRRSGNTIY

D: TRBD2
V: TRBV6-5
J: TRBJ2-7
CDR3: ASSSSGSEQY

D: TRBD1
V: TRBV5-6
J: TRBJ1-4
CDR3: ASSLVGQPNEKLF

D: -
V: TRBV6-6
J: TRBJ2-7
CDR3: ASSYTGNYEQY

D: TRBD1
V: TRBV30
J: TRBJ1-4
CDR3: AWSPLDRGYEKLF

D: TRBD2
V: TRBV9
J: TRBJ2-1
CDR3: ASSVEERGFYNEQF

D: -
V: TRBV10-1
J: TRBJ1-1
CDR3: ASSESISTEAF

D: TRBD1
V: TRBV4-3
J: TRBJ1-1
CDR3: ASSRTGATEAF

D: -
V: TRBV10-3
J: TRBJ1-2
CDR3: AISGPKDGYT

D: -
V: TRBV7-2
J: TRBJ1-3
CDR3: ASSLGQAGNTIY

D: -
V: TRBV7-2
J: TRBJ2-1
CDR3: ASIPGSSSYNEQF

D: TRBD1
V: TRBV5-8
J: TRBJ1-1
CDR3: ASSWDRVTEAF

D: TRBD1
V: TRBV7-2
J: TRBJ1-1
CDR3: ASSSIISGGTEAF

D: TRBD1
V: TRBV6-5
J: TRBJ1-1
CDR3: ASSSGQAVGGAF

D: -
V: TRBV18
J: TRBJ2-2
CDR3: ASSRTRTGSGTGELF

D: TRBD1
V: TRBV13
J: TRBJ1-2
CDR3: ASSLGPLTGGGYGYT

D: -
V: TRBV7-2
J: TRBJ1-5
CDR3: ASSWAWGSNQPQH

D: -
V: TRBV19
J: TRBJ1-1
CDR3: ASRPSELANTEAF